These 7 T cell receptor beta chains were all obtained from the same sample, sequenced in a study of blood T cell repertoires in COVID-19. Produced via immunoSEQ multiplex PCR; TCRdb's table is partial and in-frame only. The data contain more than 250,000 clones, around 86% of them singletons. Input material: peripheral blood. These TCRs come from a man aged 45-60 years with active or convalescent COVID-19.

The CDR3, as DNA: TGTGCCAGCAGTGAGAGACAAACAGTTAGCACTGAAGCTTTCTTT. It specifies CASSERQTVSTEAFF. The gene calls are TRBV2 and TRBJ1-1; D unclear. Trimming shortened V by 3 bases and J by 4 bases, and 15 bases separated the two germline ends. The germline gives CDR1 SNHLY, CDR2 FYNNEI. The CDR3 covers 15 residues.

V is TRBV3-1 (or the pseudogene TRBV3-2) and J is TRBJ2-7; D is possibly TRBD2 (5 bases). The CDR3 length is 16 residues. The V and J ends lost 2 bases and 5 bases respectively, with 19 bases between them. Germline loops: CDR1 LGHDT, CDR2 YNNKEL (reference sequence). The CDR3 DNA reads TGTGCCAGCAGCCAACCTCGAGGGCACCGGCCCAACGAGCAGTACTTC. Translation gives CASSQPRGHRPNEQYF.

V usage is TRBV24-1 and J usage is TRBJ1-2, with 12 bases lining up with TRBD1. The length of the CDR3 is 15 residues. Germline assignment: CDR1 KGHDR and CDR2 SFDVKD. V lost 6 bases and J lost 8; bases outside the gene matches: 9. CDR3: CATSPAGTGGRGYTF. The CDR3 nucleotides are TGTGCCACCAGTCCCGCCGGGACAGGGGGCCGAGGCTACACCTTC.

The chain carries TRBV3-1 (or the pseudogene TRBV3-2) and TRBJ2-3, with 11 bases identical to TRBD2. Germline V gives CDR1 LGHDT, CDR2 YNNKEL (reference sequence). V was clipped by 0 bases and J by 1 base; unmatched bases: 0. CDR3 length equals 16 residues. CDR3 residues: CASSQDSGGGTDTQYF. The CDR3 DNA reads as TGTGCCAGCAGCCAAGATAGCGGGGGGGGCACAGATACGCAGTATTTT.

This clone appeared once. This chain connects TRBV18 to TRBJ1-1; maybe TRBD1 (5 bases). The CDR3 has 12 residues. In germline, CDR1 is KGHSH, CDR2 LQKENI. Trimming cost V 1 base and J 11 bases, with 11 bases left between them. The chain's CDR3 is CASSPRREEAFF. CDR3 sequence (DNA): TGTGCCAGCTCACCACGCAGGGAGGAGGCTTTCTTT.

The chain is built from TRBV6-4 and TRBJ2-1; D possibly corresponds to TRBD1 (7 bases). The CDR3 length is 14 residues. V shed 8 bases and J shed 6 bases, with 17 bases lying between them. Looked up from germline, CDR1 is MRHNA and CDR2 is SNTAGT. The CDR3 DNA follows: TGTGCCAGCGCGAAGGAGGGGGCGGGCAATGAGCAGTTCTTC. Translation: CASAKEGAGNEQFF.

This chain joins TRBV5-1 and TRBJ1-2, with 7 bases that match TRBD1. J was trimmed by 6 bases and V by 4 bases; bases with no gene match: 12. Germline V gene lookup returns CDR1 SGHRS and CDR2 YFSETQ. The CDR3 extends over 15 amino acids. The CDR3 DNA reads as TGCGCCAGCAGCCTCCGACAGGGCGGGGTCGATGGCTACACCTTC. It is translated as CASSLRQGGVDGYTF.